The next 5 T cell receptor beta chains were all read from a single sample in a study of shared clonotypes between healthy human individuals (dated by TCRdb to the early 2020s). The method was the immunoSEQ multiplex PCR assay. Here the immuneACCESS table is served through TCRdb, limited to in-frame sequences with V and J called. Missing clones are a known gap in these copies; in checked studies unresolved V genes cover under half, and the rest lacks a known reason. Present in this sample are millions of clones, roughly 92% of which were seen just once. The top ten clonotypes cover 0.11% to 0.15% of the sample. Sequencing used naive CD4+ T cells sorted from blood. This specimen's cell subset or site label, per the study, means: CD45RA+ positively selected. The origin of the receptors is a young man in good health.

The rearrangement joins TRBV27 to TRBJ2-1; no firm D call. V was cut by 4 bases and J by 5 bases, with 3 bases left in between. The CDR3 is 11 amino acids. The germline V gene has CDR1 MNHEY and CDR2 SMNVEV (reference sequence). The CDR3 loop is CASSSNNEQFF. The CDR3 coding sequence is TGTGCCAGCAGTTCAAACAATGAGCAGTTCTTC.

This sequence joins TRBV25-1 and TRBJ1-2, with unresolved D. The CDR3 length is 17 residues. Deletions cut 2 bases from V and 4 bases from J, with 20 bases between. Germline V gives CDR1 MGHDK, CDR2 SYGVNS. As DNA, the CDR3 is TGTGCCAGCAGTGAAACGGTAGGACGGAGATTTCTCTATGGCTACACCTTC. Encoded protein: CASSETVGRRFLYGYTF.

The genes are TRBV4-2 and TRBJ1-1, with TRBD1 identical over 9 bases. This CDR3 is built from 17 residues. V lost 0 bases to trimming and J lost 5 bases; unmatched junction nucleotides: 10. In germline, CDR1 is LGHNA, CDR2 YNFKEQ. CDR3 sequence reads: CASSQELLYRGHTEAFF. The CDR3 nucleotides read TGTGCCAGCAGCCAAGAACTCCTCTACAGGGGGCATACTGAAGCTTTCTTT.

The rearrangement uses TRBV19 and TRBJ1-1; no firm D call. This CDR3 is built from 13 residues. The V gene's germline CDR1 is LNHDA and CDR2 SQIVND (reference sequence). Trimming took 5 bases from V and 4 from J, leaving 11 bases between them. DNA for the CDR3: TGTGCCAGTAGTTTTATGGGTTTCACTGAAGCTTTCTTT. Translation gives CASSFMGFTEAFF.

Points on this clone: Different DNA sequences within this sample yield the same CDR3. This sequence joins TRBV18 and TRBJ2-3; unclear D gene. The CDR3 loop spans 13 amino acids. The V end lost 2 bases, the J end lost 0 bases, and 3 bases lay between the germline ends. CDR1 and CDR2 (germline): KGHSH, LQKENI. The CDR3 spells CASSPDSTDTQYF. Written as DNA, the CDR3 is TGTGCCAGCTCACCAGACAGCACAGATACGCAGTATTTT.